Listed here is a single TCR beta chain. This table comes from immunoSEQ multiplex PCR, and its TCRdb copy is limited to in-frame clones, with some not included. The table has under 450,000 clones, around 90% seen once. This sample stems from a study of control samples from healthy donors and cancer patients. Between the trimmed V and J ends, which lost 0 bases and 11 bases, there was a span of 12 bases. Germline V gives CDR1 LGHNA, CDR2 YSLEER. The CDR3 is 13 amino acids. The V gene is TRBV4-3, the J gene TRBJ2-3, with D hard to call. Sequences were obtained from PBMCs. This clonotype was sampled from a man in his forties with head and neck cancer. CDR3: CASSQELSGLQYF. The CDR3 DNA follows: TGCGCCAGCAGCCAAGAGTTGTCGGGCCTGCAGTATTTT.